This T cell receptor beta chain was captured in a study of cytomegalovirus exposure and HLA in healthy donors. Germline V CDR1 and CDR2: SGHTS, YDEGEE. This CDR3 is 17 amino acids long. V trimming: 4 bases; J trimming: 4 bases; junction bases outside the gene matches: 14. PCR involved 60 Vbeta and 13 Jbeta primers. Some clones are missing from TCRdb's copy, which holds only in-frame ones; the method was immunoSEQ multiplex PCR. The sample shows under 200,000 clones, approximately 79% of them seen only once. Each donor was healthy, and each was a bone marrow donor. Although they were nominally healthy when sampled, donors likely had unrecorded immune exposures.

The clonotype was recovered from a man in his sixties in good health and CMV-seronegative. The chain is built from TRBV5-8 and TRBJ2-1, with 7 positions matching TRBD2. Sequenced: PBMCs. CDR3 DNA sequence: TGTGCCAGCAGCACAACTGCTGGGCGGGGGACGTACAATGAGCAGTTCTTC. It encodes CASSTTAGRGTYNEQFF.